Given below is one T cell receptor beta chain in context. Germline CDR1 SGHRS, CDR2 YFSETQ. The CDR3 has 15 residues. Between the trimmed V and J ends, which lost 0 bases and 1 base, there was a span of 10 bases. Those enrolled, adults aged roughly 18 to 89 years, came from some 23 US areas. Self-reported history from a screening survey and questionnaire set each donor's cohort. The data belong to a study of blood T cell repertoires in COVID-19. Study-level background: T cells, B-cell-depleted T cells, or PBMCs supplied cDNA or gDNA.

The assay was immunoSEQ multiplex PCR, and TCRdb's table has in-frame clones only and misses some. The table includes fewer than 300,000 clones, roughly 80% detected once. The gene calls are TRBV5-1 and TRBJ1-1, with D possibly being TRBD1 (5 bases). The clonotype comes from a man aged 40-49 years who had been exposed to COVID-19. Sequencing input: PBMCs or T cells enriched from blood (not recorded which). The CDR3 DNA reads as TGCGCCAGCAGCTTGGAGGGCAGGGCGAACACTGAAGCTTTCTTT. This translates into CASSLEGRANTEAFF.